Shown below are 23 T cell receptor beta chains from a single sample sequenced in a study of molecular identifiers for immune sequencing clone quantification (dated by TCRdb to about 2018). To prepare the library, PCR was applied. Sequencing was performed on a NextSeq 500. TCRdb applied fastp at Q25 and MiXCR to the public reads, then kept only in-frame beta chains. For every CDR3 protein sequence, its rows merge into one entry that carries the most common genes and DNA. This sample holds approximately 40,000 distinct CDR3 sequences; 24% were observed only once. The ten largest make up about 0.91% of the sample. Sequencing input: naive CD8+ T cells from blood, with Jurkat cell RNA spiked in. This specimen's cell subset or site label, interpreted: FACS-sorted CD8+CD4-CCR7+CD45RA+ naive T cells. Source of these receptors: a human donor in good health. Some libraries in this study had Jurkat cell RNA spiked in.

This clonotype was counted once. A much larger clone is a single base away; this may be a read error. The genes are TRBV12-3 or TRBV12-4 and TRBJ2-3, with 9 bases matching TRBD2. The CDR3 contains 19 residues. Trimming removed 6 bases from V and 1 base from J; junction bases left unmatched: 17. DNA for the CDR3: TGTGCCAGCAGCCCAGCGGGGGTAGCTAGCGGGATGGGCACAGATACGCAGTATTTT. This gives the protein CASSPAGVASGMGTDTQYF.

This clonotype was counted ten times or more. The chain joins TRBV9 to TRBJ2-1; 7 nucleotides align to TRBD2. The junction had 11 bases not matched to a gene; V was cut back by 3 bases and J by 5 bases. This CDR3 is built from 16 residues. Per the germline V gene, CDR1 is SGDLS and CDR2 is YYNGEE. CDR3 sequence (DNA): TGTGCCAGCAGCGCTAGCGGAGGTGTGACACACAATGAGCAGTTCTTC. Translation gives CASSASGGVTHNEQFF.

Regarding this clonotype: At one of its ends the junction is not consistent with the germline gene, which may arise from a read error. The V and J genes are TRBV11-3 and TRBJ2-7; 12 nucleotides match TRBD2. The CDR3 spans 16 residues. Germline-derived CDR1 and CDR2 are SGHNT and YENEEA. The CDR3 bases are TGTGCCAGCAGCATAGAAGCTAGCGGGGGGGCCCACGAGCAGTACTTC. Encoded protein: CASSIEASGGAHEQYF.

This clonotype was found once. One end of the junction does not line up with germline, which may come from a read error. The chain combines TRBV20-1 with TRBJ2-6, with TRBD1 as a possible D gene (6 bases). This CDR3 contains 15 residues. Per the germline V gene, CDR1 is DFQATT and CDR2 is SNEGSKA (reference sequence). This chain's CDR3 is CSARDRGSGANALTF. For the CDR3, the DNA is TGCAGTGCTAGAGACAGGGGATCTGGGGCCAACGCCCTGACTTTC.

This clonotype was observed many times. The chain is built from TRBV2 and TRBJ2-5, with 11 positions matching TRBD2. The germline CDR1 and CDR2 sequences are SNHLY and FYNNEI. Losses at the gene ends were 9 bases for V and 7 bases for J; bases not matched to a gene: 4. The CDR3 runs 12 residues. CDR3 sequence: CAREGTSGTQYF. In DNA, the CDR3 is TGTGCCAGGGAAGGGACTAGCGGGACCCAGTACTTC.

In its sample, this clonotype was seen many times. The chain carries TRBV7-6 and TRBJ2-5, with 8 bases aligning to TRBD1. The CDR3 is 15 amino acids. CDR1 is SGHVS and CDR2 is FNYEAQ in the germline V gene. The trim removed 5 bases at V and 5 bases at J, leaving 10 bases unmatched. CDR3 sequence: CASSPRQGWRETQYF. DNA for the CDR3: TGTGCCAGCAGCCCCAGACAGGGGTGGAGGGAGACCCAGTACTTC.

This clonotype was counted at least ten times. The chain is built from TRBV7-2 and TRBJ1-4; D is unclear. CDR1 is SGHTA and CDR2 is FQGNSA in the germline V gene. There are 16 residues in the CDR3. Trimming stripped 1 base from V and 0 bases from J, with 9 bases between. CDR3: CASSLVSLATNEKLFF. Written as DNA, the CDR3 is TGTGCCAGCAGCTTAGTCTCCCTAGCAACTAATGAAAAACTGTTTTTT.

At least ten counts were recorded for this clonotype. The chain employs TRBV7-9 and TRBJ2-5; TRBD2 matches 7 bases. There are 13 residues in the CDR3. V lost 5 bases, J lost 4 bases, and 4 bases stayed unmatched. Germline CDR1 and CDR2: SEHNR and FQNEAQ (reference sequence). The CDR3 DNA is TGTGCCAGCAGCCGGGTAGCGGGAGAGACCCAGTACTTC. Translation: CASSRVAGETQYF.

The chain has TRBV27 and TRBJ2-7; 8 bases agree with TRBD2. The CDR3 loop spans 16 amino acids. V shed 2 bases, J shed 6 bases, and the junction held 12 bases outside the gene matches. CDR1 is MNHEY and CDR2 is SMNVEV in the germline V gene (reference sequence). The DNA for the CDR3 is TGTGCCAGCAGTTTACGGGGGGGCGCTGTTTTGGGCGAGCAGTACTTC. It translates to CASSLRGGAVLGEQYF.

This clonotype was detected many times. The V gene is TRBV18, the J gene TRBJ2-3; D ambiguous. Germline V gene sequence: CDR1 KGHSH, CDR2 LQKENI. V lost 4 bases to trimming and J lost 1 base, with 12 bases between them. CDR3 length: 15 residues. The DNA for the CDR3 is TGTGCCAGCTCACAGGAGTCCGGACGCACAGATACGCAGTATTTT. Protein sequence: CASSQESGRTDTQYF. The entire variable domain, with the rest obtained from reference TRBV18 and TRBJ2-3, is as follows: NAGVMQNPRHLVRRRGQEARLRCSPMKGHSHVYWYRQLPEEGLKFMVYLQKENIIDESGMPKERFSAEFPKEGPSILRIQQVVRGDSAAYFCASSQESGRTDTQYFGPGTRLTVL.

Details on this clonotype: Likely a read error: the CDR3 ends without its conserved phenylalanine or tryptophan. The DNA is omitted, as the CDR3 cannot be located on it reliably, and the CDR3 follows TCRdb's listing. The V call is TRBV7-2, the J call TRBJ2-1; the table gives TRBD2 as D, unverified against the DNA. The CDR3 contains 13 residues when both ends are counted. The V gene's germline CDR1 is SGHTA and CDR2 FQGNSA. CDR3 protein: CASSLLAGEEQLL.

The chain joins TRBV27 to TRBJ1-1; D is unresolved. The V gene lost 3 bases and the J gene lost 1 base, with 9 bases spanning the gap. CDR3 length equals 14 residues. Germline loops: CDR1 MNHEY, CDR2 SMNVEV (reference sequence). DNA of the CDR3: TGTGCCAGCAGTTTGGAGCAGGCGAACACTGAAGCTTTCTTT. Its protein product is CASSLEQANTEAFF.

Note on this clonotype: This may arise from a read error, as a much more abundant clone is one base away. CDR3 sequence: CASLEGISSSDTQYF. The CDR3 coding sequence is TGTGCCAGTCTAGAGGGGATATCTAGCTCAGATACGCAGTATTTT. The chain is built from TRBV2 and TRBJ2-3; possibly TRBD1 or TRBD2 for D (5 bases each). Trimming removed 9 bases from V and 4 bases from J, with 20 bases in between. Germline CDR1 reads SNHLY; CDR2 reads FYNNEI. This CDR3 is built from 15 residues. Together with reference TRBV2 and TRBJ2-3, the CDR3 gives the full variable domain: EPEVTQTPSHQVTQMGQEVILRCVPISNHLYFYWYRQILGQKVEFLVSFYNNEISEKSEIFDDQFSVERPDGSNFTLKIRSTKLEDSAMYFCASLEGISSSDTQYFGPGTRLTVL.

As concerns this clonotype: At one end the junction does not follow the germline gene, possibly because of a read error. This rearrangement joins TRBV6-2 or TRBV6-3 to TRBJ2-7; D is unclear. This CDR3 has 13 residues. CDR1 and CDR2 from the germline V gene are MNHEY and SVGEGT. CDR3 region: CPSSYPHGLEQYF. Written as DNA, the CDR3 is TGTCCCAGCAGTTACCCGCACGGTCTCGAGCAGTACTTC.

This clonotype was recorded many times. The J gene is TRBJ2-7, the V gene TRBV20-1; 7 bases are shared with TRBD1. Trimming removed 0 bases from V and 0 bases from J; junction bases left unmatched: 5. Germline loops: CDR1 DFQATT, CDR2 SNEGSKA (reference sequence). The CDR3 runs to 15 residues. The CDR3: CSARDPGQYSYEQYF. The DNA of the CDR3 is TGCAGTGCTAGAGATCCGGGACAGTACTCCTACGAGCAGTACTTC.

The sample holds many counts of this clonotype. The CDR3 DNA reads TGTGCCATCAAAGCGGGAGGGAACACAGATACGCAGTATTTT. Translating gives CAIKAGGNTDTQYF. The rearrangement links TRBV10-3 to TRBJ2-3, with 10 bases aligning to TRBD2. The V gene's germline CDR1 is ENHRY and CDR2 SYGVKD. Germline trimming cut 7 bases from V and 2 bases from J; bases unmatched to any gene: 3. This CDR3 has 14 residues.

This clonotype was detected many times. V gene TRBV27 combines with J gene TRBJ2-5, with D perhaps assigned TRBD1 or TRBD2 (5 bases each). The V gene lost 2 bases and the J gene lost 3 bases, with 13 bases spanning the gap. Germline CDR1 reads MNHEY; CDR2 reads SMNVEV (reference sequence). The CDR3 has 15 residues. The CDR3 DNA reads as TGTGCCAGCAGTTTAATGGGGGAAGAAGAAGAGACCCAGTACTTC. Translating gives CASSLMGEEEETQYF.

This clonotype was recorded at least ten times. The chain recombines TRBV20-1 with TRBJ2-3; no firm D call. The germline V gene encodes CDR1 DFQATT and CDR2 SNEGSKA (reference sequence). Trimming pared 0 bases from V and 2 bases from J, leaving 9 bases between. This CDR3 is built from 14 residues. CDR3 region: CSARDEVVTDTQYF. CDR3 nucleotide sequence: TGCAGTGCTAGAGATGAAGTGGTCACAGATACGCAGTATTTT.

Concerning this clonotype itself: A much larger clone differs by one base, so this may be a read error. The genes are TRBV11-2 and TRBJ2-2; D is ambiguous. CDR1 and CDR2 from the germline V gene are SGHAT and FQNNGV. The V end was cut by 5 bases, the J end by 1 base, with 14 bases between. This CDR3 comprises 16 residues. The CDR3 here is CASSPEGSGNTGELFF. CDR3 bases: TGTGCCAGCAGCCCCGAAGGTAGTGGGAACACCGGGGAGCTGTTTTTT. The full variable domain, with the rest looked up from reference TRBV11-2 and TRBJ2-2, is EAGVAQSPRYKIIEKRQSVAFWCNPISGHATLYWYQQILGQGPKLLIQFQNNGVVDDSQLPKDRFSAERLKGVDSTLKIQPAKLEDSAVYLCASSPEGSGNTGELFFGEGSRLTVL.

This clonotype was counted at least ten times. The rearrangement joins TRBV6-2 or TRBV6-3 to TRBJ1-5; no definite D call. The CDR3 runs 13 residues. Germline assignment: CDR1 MNHEY and CDR2 SVGEGT. The ends were cut back, 2 bases at V and 7 bases at J, with 9 bases in the middle. The CDR3 reads CASSYGPSQPQHF. CDR3 bases: TGTGCCAGCAGTTACGGACCATCCCAGCCCCAGCATTTT.

With regard to this clonotype: A much larger clone differs from this one at a single base, so this may be a read error. The CDR3 bases are TGTGCCGGCAGCTTTCTCGGGCCGTCCTACGAGCAGTACTTC. Translation gives CAGSFLGPSYEQYF. The chain couples TRBV7-2 to TRBJ2-7; no reliable D call. This CDR3 is built from 14 residues. Per the germline V gene, CDR1 is SGHTA and CDR2 is FQGNSA. The full variable domain, in which reference TRBV7-2 and TRBJ2-7 provide the parts outside the CDR3, is GAGVSQSPSNKVTEKGKDVELRCDPISGHTALYWYRQSLGQGLEFLIYFQGNSAPDKSGLPSDRFSAERTGGSVSTLTIQRTQQEDSAVYLCAGSFLGPSYEQYFGPGTRLTVT.

This clonotype appeared many times. The chain is built from TRBV20-1 and TRBJ1-5, with D hard to call. Germline CDR1 DFQATT, CDR2 SNEGSKA (reference sequence). The germline V and J ends were trimmed by 6 bases and 4 bases, with 10 bases remaining between them. The CDR3 sequence is 12 residues long. The CDR3 loop reads CSATTPNQPQHF. CDR3 in DNA: TGCAGTGCAACGACACCAAATCAGCCCCAGCATTTT.

This clonotype has at least ten counts. V gene TRBV13 combines with J gene TRBJ1-1; 11 bases align to TRBD1. Losses at the gene ends were 1 base for V and 5 bases for J; bases not matched to a gene: 6. The germline CDR1 and CDR2 sequences are PRHDT and FYEKMQ (reference sequence). This CDR3 is 16 amino acids long. CDR3 sequence (DNA): TGTGCCAGCAGCTTAGAAGGACAGGGGGCAGAAACTGAAGCTTTCTTT. It codes for CASSLEGQGAETEAFF.